This record covers a single T cell receptor beta chain. Its antigen is not known. The data were obtained in a study of cytomegalovirus exposure and HLA in healthy donors. Study in general: Of 398 genotyped donors, roughly 80% clustered with self-reported Caucasian donors.

Primers for the PCR totalled 60 Vbeta and 13 Jbeta. Generated by immunoSEQ multiplex PCR, the TCRdb table keeps only in-frame clones and is missing some. Of roughly 150,000 clones listed, roughly three quarters are singletons. Overall study findings and caveats: Most TCRs appeared rarely, but some public TCRs recurred in many donors. The authors excluded some V segments, including TRBV6-2 and TRBV6-3, as indistinguishable. The classifier, whose performance was assessed in both the original and validation cohorts, reportedly diagnosed cytomegalovirus status with high specificity and sensitivity.

The CDR3 extends over 11 amino acids. The germline V gene encodes CDR1 SNHLY and CDR2 FYNNEI. V shed 8 bases and J shed 5 bases, with 9 bases lying between them. The sequence derives from a woman in her thirties or forties in good health and CMV-seronegative. The chain carries TRBV2 and TRBJ1-1; D remains ambiguous. The sequenced material came from PBMCs. The CDR3 reads CASRGLTEAFF. The CDR3 region has the DNA TGTGCCAGCCGAGGGTTAACTGAAGCTTTCTTT.